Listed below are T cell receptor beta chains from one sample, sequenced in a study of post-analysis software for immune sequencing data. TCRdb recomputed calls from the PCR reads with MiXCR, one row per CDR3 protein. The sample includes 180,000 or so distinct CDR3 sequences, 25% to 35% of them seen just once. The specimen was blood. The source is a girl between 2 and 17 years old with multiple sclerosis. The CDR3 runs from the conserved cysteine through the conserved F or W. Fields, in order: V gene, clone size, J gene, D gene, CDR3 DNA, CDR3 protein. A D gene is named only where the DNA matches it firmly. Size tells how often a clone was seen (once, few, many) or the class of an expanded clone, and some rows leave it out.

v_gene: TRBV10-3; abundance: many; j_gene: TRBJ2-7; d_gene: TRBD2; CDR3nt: TGTGCCATCAGTCTCCGGGAGGACGGCTCCTACGAGCAGTACTTC; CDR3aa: CAISLREDGSYEQYF
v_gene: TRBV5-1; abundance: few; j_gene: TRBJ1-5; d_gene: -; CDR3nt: TGCGCCAGCAGCGCCGACGGTAGCAATCAGCCCCAGCATTTT; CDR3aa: CASSADGSNQPQHF
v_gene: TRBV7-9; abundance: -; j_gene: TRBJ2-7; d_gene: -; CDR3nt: TGTGCCAGCAGCGGTACGGGGGCGGGGTACGAGCAGTACTTC; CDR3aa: CASSGTGAGYEQYF
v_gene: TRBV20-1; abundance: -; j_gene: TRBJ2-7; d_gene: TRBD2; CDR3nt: TGCAGTGCTACCGGACTAGCGGATAACTACGAGCAGTACTTC; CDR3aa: CSATGLADNYEQYF
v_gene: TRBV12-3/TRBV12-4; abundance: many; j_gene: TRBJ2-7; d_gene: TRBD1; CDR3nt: TGTGCCAGCAGTTTCAACAGGGGTGGAAGATACGAGCAGTACTTC; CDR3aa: CASSFNRGGRYEQYF
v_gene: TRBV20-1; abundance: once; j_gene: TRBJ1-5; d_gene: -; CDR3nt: TGCAGTGCAACTAACAGGGAAGGCAATCAGCCCCAGCATTTT; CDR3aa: CSATNREGNQPQHF
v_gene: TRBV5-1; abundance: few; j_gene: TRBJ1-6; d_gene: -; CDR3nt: TGCGCCAGCAGCTTACTCCCGCGGGGATCCTCCTATAATTCACCCCTCCACTTT; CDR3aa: CASSLLPRGSSYNSPLHF
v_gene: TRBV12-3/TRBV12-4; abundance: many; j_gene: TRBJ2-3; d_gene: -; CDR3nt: TGTGCCAGCAGTTTAGATAGGACAGATACGCAGTATTTT; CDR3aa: CASSLDRTDTQYF
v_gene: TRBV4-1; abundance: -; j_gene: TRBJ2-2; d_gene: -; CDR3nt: TGCGCCAGCAGCCAAGAGCCGGGGAATCGGGCCGGGGAGCTGTTTTTT; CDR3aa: CASSQEPGNRAGELFF
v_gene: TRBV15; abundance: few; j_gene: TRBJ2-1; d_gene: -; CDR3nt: TGTGCCACCAGCAGACAGGGGGGAACCTACAATGAGCAGTTCTTC; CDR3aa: CATSRQGGTYNEQFF
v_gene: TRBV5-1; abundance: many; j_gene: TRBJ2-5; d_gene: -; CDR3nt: TGCGCCAGCAGTAGATCTAGCGCCGAAGAGACCCAGTACTTC; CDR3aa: CASSRSSAEETQYF
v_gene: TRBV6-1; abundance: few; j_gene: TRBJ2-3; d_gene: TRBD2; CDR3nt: TGTGCCAGCAGTGAGGGGACTAGCGGGAGGACAGATACGCAGTATTTT; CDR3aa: CASSEGTSGRTDTQYF
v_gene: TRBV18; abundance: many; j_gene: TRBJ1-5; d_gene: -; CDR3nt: TGTGCCAGCTCAGGGACCCGTAATCAGCCCCAGCATTTT; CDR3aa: CASSGTRNQPQHF
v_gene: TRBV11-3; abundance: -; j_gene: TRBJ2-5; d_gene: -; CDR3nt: TGTGCCAGCAGCCGGGACAACCAAGAGACCCAGTACTTC; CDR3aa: CASSRDNQETQYF
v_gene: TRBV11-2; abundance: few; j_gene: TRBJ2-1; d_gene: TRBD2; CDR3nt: TGTGCCAGCAGCTCTTCCGGGACTAGCTCTTACAATGAGCAGTTCTTC; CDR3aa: CASSSSGTSSYNEQFF
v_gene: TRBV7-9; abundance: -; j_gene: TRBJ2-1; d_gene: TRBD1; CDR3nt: TGTGCCAGCAGCCTCTCGGGACAGGGGCTCCATGAGCAGTTCTTC; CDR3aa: CASSLSGQGLHEQFF
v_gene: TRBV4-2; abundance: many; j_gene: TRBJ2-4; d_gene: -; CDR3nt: TGTGCCAGCAGCCAGGAAATTGCCAAAAACATTCAGTACTTC; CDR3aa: CASSQEIAKNIQYF
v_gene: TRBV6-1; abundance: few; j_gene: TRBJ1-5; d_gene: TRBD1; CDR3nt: TGTGCCAGCAGTGGACAGGGAAACAGCAATCAGCCCCAGCATTTT; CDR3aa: CASSGQGNSNQPQHF
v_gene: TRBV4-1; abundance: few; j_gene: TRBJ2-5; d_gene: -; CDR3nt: TGCGCCAGCAGCCAAGAGAGGACGGTCCAAGAGACCCAGTACTTC; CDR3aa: CASSQERTVQETQYF
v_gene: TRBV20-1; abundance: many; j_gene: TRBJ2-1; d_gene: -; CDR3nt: TGCAGTGTTCATTCCCCGAGCACGCGGTACAATGAGCAGTTCTTC; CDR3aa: CSVHSPSTRYNEQFF
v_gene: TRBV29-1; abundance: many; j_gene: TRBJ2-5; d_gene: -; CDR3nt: TGCAGCGTTGGTTATGTGGGTTTGGAGACCCAGTACTTC; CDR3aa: CSVGYVGLETQYF
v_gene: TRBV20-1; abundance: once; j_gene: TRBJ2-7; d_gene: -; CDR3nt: TGCAGTGCTAGCCCCCTTGACACCCGCTTTTACGAGCAGTACTTC; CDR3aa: CSASPLDTRFYEQYF
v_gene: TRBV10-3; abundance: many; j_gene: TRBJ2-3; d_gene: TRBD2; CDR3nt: TGTGCCATCAGTGAAGGAGCGGGAGGGCCGGATACGCAGTATTTT; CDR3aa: CAISEGAGGPDTQYF
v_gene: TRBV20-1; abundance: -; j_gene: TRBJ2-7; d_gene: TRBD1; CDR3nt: TGCAGTGCTAGTGGGGACAGGGGGCTCTACGAGCAGTACTTC; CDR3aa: CSASGDRGLYEQYF
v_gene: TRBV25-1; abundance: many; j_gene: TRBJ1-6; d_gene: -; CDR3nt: TGTGCCAGCAGTCCCCGATCTGAGGAGTATTCACCCCTCCACTTT; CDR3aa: CASSPRSEEYSPLHF
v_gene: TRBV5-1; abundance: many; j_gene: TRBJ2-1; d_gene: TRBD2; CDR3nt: TGCGCCAGCTCCGGGCTAGCGGGAGGGTTAAGCTCCTACAATGAGCAGTTCTTC; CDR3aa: CASSGLAGGLSSYNEQFF
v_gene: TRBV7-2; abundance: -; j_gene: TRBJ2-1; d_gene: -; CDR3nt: TGTGCCAGCAGCTCCGGACCCCACAATGAGCAGTTCTTC; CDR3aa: CASSSGPHNEQFF
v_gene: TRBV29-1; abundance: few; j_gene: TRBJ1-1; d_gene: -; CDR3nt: TGCAGCATTGCGTGGGGGGGATCTGAAGCTTTCTTT; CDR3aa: CSIAWGGSEAFF
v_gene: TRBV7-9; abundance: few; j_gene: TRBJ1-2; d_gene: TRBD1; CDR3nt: TGTGCCAGCAGCCTCTGGGACAGGGATAACTATGGCTACACCTTC; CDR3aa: CASSLWDRDNYGYTF
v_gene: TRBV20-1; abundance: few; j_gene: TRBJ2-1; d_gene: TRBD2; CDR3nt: TGCAGTGCTAGGACTAGCGGGAGATACAATGAGCAGTTCTTC; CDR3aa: CSARTSGRYNEQFF
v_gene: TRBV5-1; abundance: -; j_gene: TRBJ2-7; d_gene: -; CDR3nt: TGCGCCAGCAGCCCCGCGAGATCACGCTCCTACGAGCAGTACTTC; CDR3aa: CASSPARSRSYEQYF
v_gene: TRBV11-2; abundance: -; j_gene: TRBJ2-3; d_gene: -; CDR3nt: TGTGCCAGCAGCTTACTACGGAGAGATACGCAGTATTTT; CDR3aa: CASSLLRRDTQYF
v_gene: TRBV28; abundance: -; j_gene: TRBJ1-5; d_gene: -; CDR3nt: TGTGCCAGCAACCCGGGACTACCTAATCAGCCCCAGCATTTT; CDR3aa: CASNPGLPNQPQHF
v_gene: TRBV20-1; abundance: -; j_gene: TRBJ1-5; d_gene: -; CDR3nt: TGCAGTGCTAGACTCAGTAGCAATCAGCCCCAGCATTTT; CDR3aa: CSARLSSNQPQHF
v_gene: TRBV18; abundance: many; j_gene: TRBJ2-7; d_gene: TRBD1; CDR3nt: TGTGCCAGCTCACCACCTCCACAGGGGCCACCGGACGAGCAGTACTTC; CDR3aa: CASSPPPQGPPDEQYF
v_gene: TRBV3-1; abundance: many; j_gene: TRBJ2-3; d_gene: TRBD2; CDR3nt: TGTGCCAGCAGCCCTAGGGGACTAGCGCACACAGATACGCAGTATTTT; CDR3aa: CASSPRGLAHTDTQYF
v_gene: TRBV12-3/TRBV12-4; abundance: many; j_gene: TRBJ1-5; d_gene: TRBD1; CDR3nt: TGTGCCAGCAGCCGTGGGACAGTAGGCAATCAGCCCCAGCATTTT; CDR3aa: CASSRGTVGNQPQHF
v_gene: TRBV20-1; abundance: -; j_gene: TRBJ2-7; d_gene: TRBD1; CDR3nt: TGCAGTGCTTTCACCGGGACAGAAACCTACGAGCAGTACTTC; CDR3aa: CSAFTGTETYEQYF
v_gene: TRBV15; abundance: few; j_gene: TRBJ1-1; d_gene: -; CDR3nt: TGTGCCACCAGCAGAGATGCCCCTTATGGGAACACTGAAGCTTTCTTT; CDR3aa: CATSRDAPYGNTEAFF
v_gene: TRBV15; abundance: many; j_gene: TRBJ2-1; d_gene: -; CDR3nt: TGTGCCGTCAGCTCCTACAATGAGCAGTTCTTC; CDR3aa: CAVSSYNEQFF
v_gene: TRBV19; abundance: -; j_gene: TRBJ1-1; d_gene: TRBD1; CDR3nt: TGTGCCAGTAGCAACCCGGGACAGGGGCATATGAACACTGAAGCTTTCTTT; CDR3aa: CASSNPGQGHMNTEAFF
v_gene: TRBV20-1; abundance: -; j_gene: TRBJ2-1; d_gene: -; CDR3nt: TGCAGTGCTAGAGTAGTCGGTGAGCAGTTCTTC; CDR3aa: CSARVVGEQFF
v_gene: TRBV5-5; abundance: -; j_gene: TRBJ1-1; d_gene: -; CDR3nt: TGTGCCAGCAGCTATTTGGGGGGGAACACTGAAGCTTTCTTT; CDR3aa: CASSYLGGNTEAFF
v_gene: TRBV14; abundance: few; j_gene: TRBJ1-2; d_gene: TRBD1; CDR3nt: TGTGCCAGCAGCCACACTCCGGGACAGGGGGTTGGTCCCTATGGCTACACCTTC; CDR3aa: CASSHTPGQGVGPYGYTF
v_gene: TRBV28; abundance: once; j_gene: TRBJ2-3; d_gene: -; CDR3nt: TGTACCAGCAGCACCCTGGATTTAGATACGCAGTATTTT; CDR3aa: CTSSTLDLDTQYF
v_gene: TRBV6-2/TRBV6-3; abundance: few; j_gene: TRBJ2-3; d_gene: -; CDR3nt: TGTGCCAGCGGCATCCCGGCTACGCAGTATTTT; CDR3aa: CASGIPATQYF
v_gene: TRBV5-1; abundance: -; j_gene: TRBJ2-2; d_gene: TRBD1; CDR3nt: TGCGCCAGCAGCCCTGACAGGGGATCGGACACCGGGGAGCTGTTTTTT; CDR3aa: CASSPDRGSDTGELFF
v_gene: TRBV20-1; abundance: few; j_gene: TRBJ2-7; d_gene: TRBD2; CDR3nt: TGCAGAGCTAGGCGCGGGAGAGCTTCGGACGAGCAGTACTTC; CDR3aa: CRARRGRASDEQYF
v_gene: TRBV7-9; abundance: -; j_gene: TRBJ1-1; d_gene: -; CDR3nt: TGTGCCAGCTCGGGAGGGACGACAGGCGGTACTGAAGCTTTCTTT; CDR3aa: CASSGGTTGGTEAFF
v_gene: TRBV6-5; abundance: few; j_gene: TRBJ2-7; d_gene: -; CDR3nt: TGTGCCAGCGCATTAACAGGGATCCACGAGCAGTACTTC; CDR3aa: CASALTGIHEQYF
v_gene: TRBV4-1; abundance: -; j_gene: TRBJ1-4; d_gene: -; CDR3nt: TGCGCCAGCAGCCAAGACTCGGAAGAAAAACTGTTTTTT; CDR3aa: CASSQDSEEKLFF
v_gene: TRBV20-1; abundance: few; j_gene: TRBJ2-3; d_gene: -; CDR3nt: TGCAGTGTCGAGAGGGGACCTACTATAACAGATACGCAGTATTTT; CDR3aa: CSVERGPTITDTQYF
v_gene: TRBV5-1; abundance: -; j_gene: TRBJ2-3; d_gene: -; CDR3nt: TGCGCCAGCAGCTTATCCAAACCCGAGGCGCAGTATTTT; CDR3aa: CASSLSKPEAQYF
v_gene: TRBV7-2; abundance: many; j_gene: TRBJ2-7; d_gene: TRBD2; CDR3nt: TGTGCCAGCAGCTTAGGGGACTACTCCTACGAGCAGTACTTC; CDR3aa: CASSLGDYSYEQYF
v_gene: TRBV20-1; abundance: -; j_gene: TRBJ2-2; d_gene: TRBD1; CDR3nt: TGCAGTGCTAGAGAGGGGACAGGGGGAATGGGCGGGGAGCTGTTTTTT; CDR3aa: CSAREGTGGMGGELFF
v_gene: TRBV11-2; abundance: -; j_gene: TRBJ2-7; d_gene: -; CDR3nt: TGTGCCAGCAGCCCACCCTATGTGGGGGGACGGCACAGTGAGCAGTACTTC; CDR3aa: CASSPPYVGGRHSEQYF